The 28 T cell receptor beta chains in this list originate from one sample, sequenced in a study of Ad26.COV2.S vaccination and SARS-CoV-2 variants. TCRdb's table, derived via immunoSEQ multiplex PCR, lists solely in-frame clones and lacks some. The sample carries roughly 380,000 clones, around 89% recorded once. Treatment given: over 15 received Ad26.COV2.S at low or high dose, single or two shots; about five received placebo; per-sample allocation not given. It was on day 63 after the first vaccine or placebo injection that samples were taken. The specimen comprised peripheral blood, sampled in a trial of Ad26.COV2.S vaccine versus placebo. The receptors here all came from a person between 18 and 59 years old who received the Ad26.COV2.S COVID-19 vaccine or a placebo.

This chain joins TRBV18 and TRBJ1-2, with 9 nucleotides matching TRBD1. The junction had 6 bases not matched to a gene; V was cut back by 4 bases and J by 3 bases. Per germline, CDR1 KGHSH and CDR2 LQKENI. CDR3 length: 15 amino acids. The CDR3 spells CASSLQGAWDYGYTF. In DNA form, the CDR3 reads TGTGCCAGCTCACTACAGGGGGCTTGGGACTATGGCTACACCTTC.

The chain links TRBV2 to TRBJ1-1, with TRBD1 matching over 7 bases. CDR1 is SNHLY, CDR2 FYNNEI, per germline. After removal of 8 bases from V and 3 bases from J, the junction contained 6 bases not matched to a gene. CDR3 size: 13 residues. The chain's CDR3 is CASHRDSHTEAFF. CDR3 in DNA: TGTGCCAGCCACCGGGACAGCCACACTGAAGCTTTCTTT.

The rearrangement links TRBV4-1 to TRBJ2-5; D remains ambiguous. V lost 6 bases and J lost 5, with 13 bases in between. The CDR3 covers 13 residues. The germline gives CDR1 MGHRA, CDR2 YSYEKL. The CDR3 sequence: CASSRARPETQYF. Here the CDR3 DNA reads TGCGCCAGCAGTCGGGCGAGACCGGAGACCCAGTACTTC.

The J gene is TRBJ1-1, the V gene TRBV6-5; D might be TRBD1 (5 bases). Germline-derived CDR1 and CDR2 are MNHEY and SVGAGI. This CDR3 contains 16 residues. Trimming shortened V by 0 bases and J by 0 bases, and 11 bases separated the two germline ends. The CDR3 DNA reads TGTGCCAGCAGTTACTCGAATGGACACTTGAACACTGAAGCTTTCTTT. Its translation is CASSYSNGHLNTEAFF.

This clone is a singleton in its sample. The chain combines TRBV9 with TRBJ1-6; TRBD1 agrees at 7 bases. Per germline, CDR1 SGDLS and CDR2 YYNGEE. Trimming removed 4 bases from V and 8 bases from J; junction bases left unmatched: 3. CDR3 size: 13 residues. CDR3: CASSPQGDSPLHF. DNA for the CDR3: TGTGCCAGCAGCCCCCAGGGGGATTCACCCCTCCACTTT.

As regards this clone: The junction shows a germline mismatch at one end, possibly a read error. The chain is built from TRBV7-7 and TRBJ2-3; TRBD2 might be the D (5 bases). Per the germline V gene, CDR1 is SSHAT and CDR2 is FNYEAQ (reference sequence). This CDR3 region has 14 residues. The CDR3 here is CASSLVGVSDTQYF. The CDR3 region has the DNA TGTGCTAGCAGCTTAGTGGGAGTTTCAGATACGCAGTATTTT.

The CDR3 sequence is CASSSPPGLNTDTQYF. CDR3 DNA: TGTGCCAGCAGCTCTCCTCCGGGACTCAACACAGATACGCAGTATTTT. The chain is built from TRBV5-4 and TRBJ2-3; D is perhaps TRBD2 (6 bases). Germline V gene lookup returns CDR1 SGHNT and CDR2 YYREEE (reference sequence). CDR3 size: 16 residues. Trimming left V 3 bases short and J 2 bases short, with 16 bases between.

This clone was observed a handful of times. The V gene is TRBV7-9, the J gene TRBJ1-3; no definite D call. Germline V gene sequence: CDR1 SEHNR, CDR2 FQNEAQ (reference sequence). The CDR3 runs 14 residues. V was cut by 1 base and J by 0 bases, with 4 bases left in between. CDR3 DNA: TGTGCCAGCAGCTTAGGAAGCTCTGGAAACACCATATATTTT. Residues: CASSLGSSGNTIYF.

V is TRBV30 and J is TRBJ1-6; D possibly corresponds to TRBD1 (6 bases). The CDR3 has 17 residues. Germline lookup yields CDR1 GTSNPN and CDR2 SVGIG (reference sequence). The V end lost 5 bases, the J end lost 0 bases, and 17 bases lay between the germline ends. The chain's CDR3 is CAWRGGQGASYNSPLHF. The CDR3 DNA sequence: TGTGCCTGGCGGGGGGGGCAGGGAGCCTCCTATAATTCACCCCTCCACTTT.

The gene calls are TRBV29-1 and TRBJ2-1; D is unclear. Germline CDR1 reads SQVTM; CDR2 reads ANQGSEA. Trimming pared 5 bases from V and 3 bases from J, leaving 14 bases between. This CDR3 has 14 amino acids. The CDR3 DNA follows: TGCAGCGTTTTCACCACCGGCGGCTACAATGAGCAGTTCTTC. This gives the protein CSVFTTGGYNEQFF.

DNA for the CDR3: TGTGCCAGCACTTCCTGGGGGGGGAAGAGAAAACTGTTTTTT. Encoded protein: CASTSWGGKRKLFF. The chain joins TRBV2 to TRBJ1-4, with a possible D match to TRBD1 (5 bases). Germline V gene lookup returns CDR1 SNHLY and CDR2 FYNNEI. The germline V and J ends were trimmed by 7 bases and 10 bases, with 19 bases remaining between them. This CDR3 spans 14 amino acids.

This clone was observed a handful of times. The chain links TRBV6-5 to TRBJ1-2; D gene ambiguous. V gave up 0 bases and J gave up 1 base, with 12 bases separating them. Germline V gives CDR1 MNHEY, CDR2 SVGAGI. The CDR3 length is 16 residues. The CDR3 here is CASSYSSQRINYGYTF. CDR3 nucleotide sequence: TGTGCCAGCAGTTACTCGAGCCAGAGAATTAACTATGGCTACACCTTC.

This clone was counted once. The chain uses TRBV1 and TRBJ2-7; the table's D call TRBD2 went unverified against the DNA. TRBV1 is listed as a pseudogene. This CDR3 contains 16 residues. This CDR3 reads CTSSWSSGGIFYEQYF. DNA of the CDR3: TGCACCAGCAGCTGGTCTAGCGGGGGGATCTTTTACGAGCAGTACTTC.

The chain uses TRBV2 and TRBJ2-7, with 9 bases lining up with TRBD2. Per the germline V gene, CDR1 is SNHLY and CDR2 is FYNNEI. CDR3 size: 16 residues. The trim removed 4 bases at V and 1 base at J, leaving 8 bases unmatched. CDR3 sequence: CASSVAGEAVSYEQYF. The CDR3 DNA reads TGTGCCAGCAGTGTAGCGGGGGAGGCGGTATCCTACGAGCAGTACTTC.

The gene calls are TRBV3-1 (or the pseudogene TRBV3-2) and TRBJ2-7; D is perhaps TRBD1 (6 bases). The ends were cut back, 2 bases at V and 4 bases at J, with 15 bases in the middle. CDR1 and CDR2 (germline): LGHDT, YNNKEL (reference sequence). The CDR3 is 15 residues long. The CDR3 spells CASSQPGERAYEQYF. DNA for the CDR3: TGTGCCAGCAGCCAACCAGGGGAGAGAGCTTACGAGCAGTACTTC.

This clone was seen only once. V usage is TRBV12-3 or TRBV12-4 and J usage is TRBJ1-2; D is possibly TRBD1 (6 bases). The CDR3 is 13 amino acids. Trimming removed 3 bases from V and 7 bases from J, with 12 bases in between. The CDR3 here is CASSFSGALGYTF. The CDR3 coding sequence is TGTGCCAGCAGTTTTTCGGGGGCGCTTGGCTACACCTTC.

This clone was counted between two and nine times. V gene TRBV5-6 combines with J gene TRBJ1-6; D might be TRBD1 (6 bases). With 0 bases removed from V and 10 bases from J, the gap between germline ends came to 14 bases. Germline V gives CDR1 SGHDT, CDR2 YYEEEE. There are 15 residues in the CDR3. For the CDR3, the DNA is TGTGCCAGCAGCTTGGGGGCAGGGGAAGGATCACCCCTCCACTTT. Protein: CASSLGAGEGSPLHF.

The rearrangement links TRBV10-1 to TRBJ1-2; 10 bases map to TRBD1. J lost 7 bases, V lost 4 bases, and 3 bases had no gene match. From germline, CDR1 is WNHNN and CDR2 SYGVQD (reference sequence). The CDR3 contains 13 residues. The CDR3 sequence is CASSATGGFGYTF. CDR3 DNA sequence: TGCGCCAGCAGTGCGACAGGGGGCTTTGGCTACACCTTC.

This chain links TRBV28 with TRBJ1-2, with 9 bases aligning to TRBD1. The CDR3 is 14 residues long. Losses at the gene ends were 7 bases for V and 8 bases for J; bases not matched to a gene: 11. Germline-derived CDR1 and CDR2 are MDHEN and SYDVKM. The CDR3 here is CASKLPGQGTGYTF. In nucleotides, the CDR3 is TGTGCCAGCAAACTCCCGGGACAGGGAACCGGCTACACCTTC.

V and J are TRBV4-1 and TRBJ2-1; 7 bases map to TRBD1. This CDR3 comprises 15 residues. The V segment lost 3 bases and the J segment 3 bases; nucleotides outside the gene matches: 5. The germline gives CDR1 MGHRA, CDR2 YSYEKL. The CDR3 here is CASSHLQGDYNEQFF. The CDR3 DNA reads as TGCGCCAGCAGCCATCTCCAGGGGGACTACAATGAGCAGTTCTTC.

The V and J genes are TRBV5-6 and TRBJ2-4; D may be TRBD1 (6 bases). Germline V gives CDR1 SGHDT, CDR2 YYEEEE. This CDR3 region has 14 residues. V was shortened by 5 bases and J by 2 bases, with 11 bases between the two germline ends. The CDR3 region has the DNA TGTGCCAGCAGAGGAACAGGGTCCAAAAACATTCAGTACTTC. Encoded protein: CASRGTGSKNIQYF.

The chain combines TRBV7-6 with TRBJ2-1, with 8 bases matching TRBD1. This CDR3 is 16 amino acids long. Germline CDR1 is SGHVS and CDR2 is FNYEAQ. The V segment lost 1 base and the J segment 4 bases; nucleotides outside the gene matches: 6. This CDR3 reads CASSLVGTGSYNEQFF. The CDR3 bases are TGTGCCAGCAGCTTAGTGGGGACAGGCTCGTACAATGAGCAGTTCTTC.

J is TRBJ1-6 and V is TRBV5-1; D unclear. Germline V CDR1 and CDR2: SGHRS, YFSETQ. The CDR3 runs to 14 residues. Trimming cost V 1 base and J 0 bases, with 2 bases left between them. The CDR3 here is CASSLTSYNSPLHF. The CDR3, as DNA: TGCGCCAGCAGCTTGACCTCCTATAATTCACCCCTCCACTTT.

The V and J genes are TRBV27 and TRBJ1-4, with 7 nucleotides matching TRBD1. Germline V gene sequence: CDR1 MNHEY, CDR2 SMNVEV (reference sequence). V shed 5 bases and J 0 bases; nucleotides not matched to a gene: 3. The CDR3 consists of 15 residues. The CDR3 DNA reads as TGTGCCAGCAGTCGTACAGGGGCAACTAATGAAAAACTGTTTTTT. Translated: CASSRTGATNEKLFF.

The V gene is TRBV12-3 or TRBV12-4, the J gene TRBJ1-5, with D perhaps TRBD1 (5 bases). The CDR3 extends over 13 amino acids. Trimming shortened V by 3 bases and J by 6 bases, and 9 bases separated the two germline ends. CDR3 DNA sequence: TGTGCCAGCAGTTTCGGGGCGACTCAGCCCCAGCATTTT. Translating gives CASSFGATQPQHF.

The chain combines TRBV18 with TRBJ2-6, with 8 positions matching TRBD2. This CDR3 comprises 17 residues. Germline V gives CDR1 KGHSH, CDR2 LQKENI. V dropped 5 bases and J dropped 0; count of bases not matched to a gene: 6. The CDR3 DNA reads as TGTGCCAGCTCAGGCGGGGGGATCAGCTCTGGGGCCAACGTCCTGACTTTC. It specifies CASSGGGISSGANVLTF. The whole variable domain, filled in from reference TRBV18 and TRBJ2-6, reads NAGVMQNPRHLVRRRGQEARLRCSPMKGHSHVYWYRQLPEEGLKFMVYLQKENIIDESGMPKERFSAEFPKEGPSILRIQQVVRGDSAAYFCASSGGGISSGANVLTFGAGSRLTVL.

This clone was seen only once. J is TRBJ2-6 and V is TRBV6-2 or TRBV6-3; D gene unclear. The CDR3 runs 15 residues. V was cut by 6 bases and J by 0 bases, with 9 bases left in between. Germline V CDR1 and CDR2: MNHEY, SVGEGT. The CDR3 loop is CASSPSLSGANVLTF. CDR3 nucleotides: TGTGCCAGCAGCCCCAGCCTCTCTGGGGCCAACGTCCTGACTTTC.

The chain has TRBV12-5 and TRBJ2-3; D might be TRBD1 (5 bases). This CDR3 has 14 residues. Trimming shortened V by 6 bases and J by 0 bases, and 10 bases separated the two germline ends. CDR1 is LGHNT and CDR2 is FRNRAP in the germline V gene. For the CDR3, the DNA is TGTGCTAGTGGAACAGGTATGAGCACAGATACGCAGTATTTT. It is translated as CASGTGMSTDTQYF.